The 2 T cell receptor beta chains presented below share a single source sample, sequenced in a study of OX40 agonist ivuxolimab in advanced cancers. Repertoires were generated with immunoSEQ multiplex PCR, while TCRdb's copy carries only in-frame clones and drops some. Altogether approximately 70,000 clones are present, approximately 83% being singletons, with the ten largest covering under 1.5%. The sequences come from CD4+ or CD8+ T cells sorted from blood, collected in a trial of the OX40 agonist ivuxolimab. These receptors originate from an adult with an advanced solid tumor such as melanoma, head and neck, liver or kidney cancer.

The chain recombines TRBV5-4 with TRBJ1-4, with a tentative D call TRBD1 (5 bases). With 3 bases removed from V and 4 bases from J, the gap between germline ends came to 13 bases. The CDR3 has 15 residues. Germline V gene sequence: CDR1 SGHNT, CDR2 YYREEE (reference sequence). The chain's CDR3 is CASSSFRDLNEKLFF. The CDR3 nucleotides are TGTGCCAGCAGCTCTTTCCGGGACCTTAATGAAAAACTGTTTTTT.

The genes are TRBV6-4 and TRBJ2-2; no definite D call. Germline assignment: CDR1 MRHNA and CDR2 SNTAGT. V shed 0 bases and J shed 4 bases, with 3 bases lying between them. The CDR3 runs to 13 residues. The CDR3 bases are TGTGCCAGCAGTGACTCAAGCACCGGGGAGCTGTTTTTT. It specifies CASSDSSTGELFF.